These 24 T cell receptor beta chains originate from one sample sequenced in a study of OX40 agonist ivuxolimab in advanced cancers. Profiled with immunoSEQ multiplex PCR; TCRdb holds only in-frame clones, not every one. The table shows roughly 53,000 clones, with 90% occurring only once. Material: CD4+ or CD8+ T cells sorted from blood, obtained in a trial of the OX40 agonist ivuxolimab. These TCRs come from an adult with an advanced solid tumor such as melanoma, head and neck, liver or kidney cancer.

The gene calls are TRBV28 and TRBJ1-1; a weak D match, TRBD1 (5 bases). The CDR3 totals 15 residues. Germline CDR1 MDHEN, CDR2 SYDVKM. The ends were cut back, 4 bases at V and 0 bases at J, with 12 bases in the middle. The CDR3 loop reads CASSSLGGVNTEAFF. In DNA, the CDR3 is TGTGCCAGCAGTTCCTTGGGGGGGGTGAACACTGAAGCTTTCTTT.

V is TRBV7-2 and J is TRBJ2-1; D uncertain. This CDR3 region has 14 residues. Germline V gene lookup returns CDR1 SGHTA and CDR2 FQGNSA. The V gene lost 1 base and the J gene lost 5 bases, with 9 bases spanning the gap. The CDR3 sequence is CASSLVGRNNEQFF. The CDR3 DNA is TGTGCCAGCAGCTTAGTTGGTCGGAACAATGAGCAGTTCTTC.

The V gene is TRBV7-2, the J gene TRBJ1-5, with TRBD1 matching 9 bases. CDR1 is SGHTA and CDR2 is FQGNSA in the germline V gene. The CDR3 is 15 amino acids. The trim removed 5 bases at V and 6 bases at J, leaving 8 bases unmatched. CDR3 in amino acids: CASSPGQGTAQPQHF. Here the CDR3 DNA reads TGTGCCAGCAGCCCTGGACAGGGGACGGCTCAGCCCCAGCATTTT. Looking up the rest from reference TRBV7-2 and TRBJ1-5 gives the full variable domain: GAGVSQSPSNKVTEKGKDVELRCDPISGHTALYWYRQSLGQGLEFLIYFQGNSAPDKSGLPSDRFSAERTGGSVSTLTIQRTQQEDSAVYLCASSPGQGTAQPQHFGDGTRLSIL.

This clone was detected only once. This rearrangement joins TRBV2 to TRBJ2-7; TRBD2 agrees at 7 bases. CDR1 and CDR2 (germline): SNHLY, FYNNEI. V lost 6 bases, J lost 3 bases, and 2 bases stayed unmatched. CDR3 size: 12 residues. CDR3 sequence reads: CASRLAVYEQYF. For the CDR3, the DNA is TGTGCCAGCAGGCTAGCGGTCTACGAGCAGTACTTC. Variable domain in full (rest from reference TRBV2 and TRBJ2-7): EPEVTQTPSHQVTQMGQEVILRCVPISNHLYFYWYRQILGQKVEFLVSFYNNEISEKSEIFDDQFSVERPDGSNFTLKIRSTKLEDSAMYFCASRLAVYEQYFGPGTRLTVT.

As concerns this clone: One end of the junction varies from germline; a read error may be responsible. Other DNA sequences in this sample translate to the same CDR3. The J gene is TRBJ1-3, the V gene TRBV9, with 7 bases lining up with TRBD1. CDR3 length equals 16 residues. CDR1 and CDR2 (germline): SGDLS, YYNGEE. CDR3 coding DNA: TGTGCCAGCAGCCCAGGGGGGAGCCGCTCTGGAAATACCATATATTTT. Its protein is CASSPGGSRSGNTIYF. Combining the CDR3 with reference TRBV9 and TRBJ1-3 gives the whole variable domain DSGVTQTPKHLITATGQRVTLRCSPRSGDLSVYWYQQSLDQGLQFLIQYYNGEERAKGNILERFSAQQFPDLHSELNLSSLELGDSALYFCASSPGGSRSGNTIYFGEGSWLTVV.

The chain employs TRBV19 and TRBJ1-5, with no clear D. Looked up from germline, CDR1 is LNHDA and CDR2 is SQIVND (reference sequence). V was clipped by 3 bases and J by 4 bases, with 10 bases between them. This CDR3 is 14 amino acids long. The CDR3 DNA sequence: TGTGCCAGTAGTATCTGGACGGATAATCAGCCCCAGCATTTT. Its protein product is CASSIWTDNQPQHF. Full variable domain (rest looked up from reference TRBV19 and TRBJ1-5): DGGITQSPKYLFRKEGQNVTLSCEQNLNHDAMYWYRQDPGQGLRLIYYSQIVNDFQKGDIAEGYSVSREKKESFPLTVTSAQKNPTAFYLCASSIWTDNQPQHFGDGTRLSIL.

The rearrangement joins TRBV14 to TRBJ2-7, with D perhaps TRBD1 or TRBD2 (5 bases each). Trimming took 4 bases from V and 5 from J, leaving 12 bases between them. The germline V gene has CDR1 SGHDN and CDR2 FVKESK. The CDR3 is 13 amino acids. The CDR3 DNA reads TGTGCCAGCAGCCTGGGACCAGAGAACGAGCAGTACTTC. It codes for CASSLGPENEQYF.

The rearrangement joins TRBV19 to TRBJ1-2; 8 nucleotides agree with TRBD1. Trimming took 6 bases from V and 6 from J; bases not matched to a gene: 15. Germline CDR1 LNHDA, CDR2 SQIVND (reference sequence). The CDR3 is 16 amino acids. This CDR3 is CASSWGQAQLGDGYTF. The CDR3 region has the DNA TGTGCCAGTAGCTGGGGACAGGCTCAATTGGGCGATGGCTACACCTTC.

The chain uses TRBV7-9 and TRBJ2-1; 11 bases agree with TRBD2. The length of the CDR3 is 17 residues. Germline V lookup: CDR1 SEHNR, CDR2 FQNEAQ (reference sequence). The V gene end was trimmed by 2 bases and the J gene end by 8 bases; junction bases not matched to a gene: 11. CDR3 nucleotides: TGTGCCAGCAGCTTAAGGTCGGGGACTAGCGGAGGGGATGAGCAGTTCTTC. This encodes CASSLRSGTSGGDEQFF.

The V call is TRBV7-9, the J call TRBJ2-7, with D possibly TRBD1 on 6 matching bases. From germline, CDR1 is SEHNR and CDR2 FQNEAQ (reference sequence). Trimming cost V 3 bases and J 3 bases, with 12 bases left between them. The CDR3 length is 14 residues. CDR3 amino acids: CASSFVGTNYEQYF. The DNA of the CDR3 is TGTGCCAGCAGCTTCGTCGGGACAAACTACGAGCAGTACTTC.

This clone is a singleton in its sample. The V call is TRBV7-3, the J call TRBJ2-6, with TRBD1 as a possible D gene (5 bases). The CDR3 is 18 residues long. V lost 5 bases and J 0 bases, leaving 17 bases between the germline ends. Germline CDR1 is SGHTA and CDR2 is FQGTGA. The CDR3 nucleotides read TGTGCCAGCAGCCCGTGGGGCAGTGCGAGCTCTGGGGCCAACGTCCTGACTTTC. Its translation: CASSPWGSASSGANVLTF.

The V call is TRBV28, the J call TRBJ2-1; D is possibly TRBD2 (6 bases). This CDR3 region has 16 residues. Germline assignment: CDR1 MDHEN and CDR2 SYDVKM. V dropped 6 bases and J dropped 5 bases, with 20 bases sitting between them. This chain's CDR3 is CASRPYGTGANNEQFF. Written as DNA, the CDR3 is TGTGCCAGCAGACCGTACGGGACTGGGGCTAACAATGAGCAGTTCTTC. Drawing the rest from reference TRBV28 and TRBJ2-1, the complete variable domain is DVKVTQSSRYLVKRTGEKVFLECVQDMDHENMFWYRQDPGLGLRLIYFSYDVKMKEKGDIPEGYSVSREKKERFSLILESASTNQTSMYLCASRPYGTGANNEQFFGPGTRLTVL.

CDR3 coding DNA: TGTGCCAGCAGCCAACCTAGCACGAGCTCCTACGAGCAGTACTTC. This sequence encodes CASSQPSTSSYEQYF. This chain connects TRBV4-2 to TRBJ2-7, with D perhaps TRBD2 (5 bases). This CDR3 has 15 amino acids. Germline V gene lookup returns CDR1 LGHNA and CDR2 YNFKEQ. V was clipped by 2 bases and J by 0 bases, with 11 bases between them.

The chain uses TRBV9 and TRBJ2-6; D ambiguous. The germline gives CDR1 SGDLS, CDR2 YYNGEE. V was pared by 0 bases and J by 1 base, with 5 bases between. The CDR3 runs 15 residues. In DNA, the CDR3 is TGTGCCAGCAGCGTAGGTATGTCTGGGGCCAACGTCCTGACTTTC. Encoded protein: CASSVGMSGANVLTF.

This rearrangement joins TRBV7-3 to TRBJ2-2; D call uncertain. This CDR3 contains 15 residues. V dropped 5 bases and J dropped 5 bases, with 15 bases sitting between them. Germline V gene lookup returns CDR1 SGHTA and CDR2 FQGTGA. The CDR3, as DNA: TGTGCCAGCAGCCTTGGACCTGGGGTGACCGGGGAGCTGTTTTTT. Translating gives CASSLGPGVTGELFF.

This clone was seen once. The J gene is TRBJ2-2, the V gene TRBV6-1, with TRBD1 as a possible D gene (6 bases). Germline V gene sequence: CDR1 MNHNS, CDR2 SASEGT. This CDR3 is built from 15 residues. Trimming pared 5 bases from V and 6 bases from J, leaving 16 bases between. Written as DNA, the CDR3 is TGTGCCAGCAGTCGGACAGCCTCTTTTTCCGGGGAGCTGTTTTTT. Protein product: CASSRTASFSGELFF.

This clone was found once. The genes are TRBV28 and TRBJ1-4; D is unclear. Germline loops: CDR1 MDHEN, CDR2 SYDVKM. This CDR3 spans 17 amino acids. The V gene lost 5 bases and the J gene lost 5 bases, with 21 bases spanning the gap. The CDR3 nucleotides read TGTGCCAGCAGTGTCTTTCCTACGACGTCGGAAAATGAAAAACTGTTTTTT. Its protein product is CASSVFPTTSENEKLFF.

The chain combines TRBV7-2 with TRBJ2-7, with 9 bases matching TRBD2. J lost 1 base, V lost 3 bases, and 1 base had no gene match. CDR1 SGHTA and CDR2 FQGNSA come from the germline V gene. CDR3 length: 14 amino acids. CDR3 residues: CASSFLAGSYEQYF. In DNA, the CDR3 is TGTGCCAGCAGCTTCCTAGCGGGGTCCTACGAGCAGTACTTC.

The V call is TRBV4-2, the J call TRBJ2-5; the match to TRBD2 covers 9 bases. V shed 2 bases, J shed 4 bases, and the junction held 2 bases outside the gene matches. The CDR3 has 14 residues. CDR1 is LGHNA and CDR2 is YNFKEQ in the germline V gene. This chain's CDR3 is CASSQLAGVETQYF. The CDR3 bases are TGTGCCAGCAGCCAATTAGCGGGAGTAGAGACCCAGTACTTC.

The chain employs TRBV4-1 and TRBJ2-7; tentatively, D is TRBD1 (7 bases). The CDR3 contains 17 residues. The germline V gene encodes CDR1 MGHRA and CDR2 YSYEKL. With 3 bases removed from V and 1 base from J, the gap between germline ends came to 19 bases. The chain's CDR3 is CASSQGTGTDLSYEQYF. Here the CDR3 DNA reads TGCGCCAGCAGCCAGGGGACTGGGACAGATCTATCCTACGAGCAGTACTTC.

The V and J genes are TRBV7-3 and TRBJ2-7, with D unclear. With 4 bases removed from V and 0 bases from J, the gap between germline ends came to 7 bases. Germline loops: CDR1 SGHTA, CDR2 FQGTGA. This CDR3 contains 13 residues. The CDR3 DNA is TGTGCCAGCAGCTATAGCCCCTCCTACGAGCAGTACTTC. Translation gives CASSYSPSYEQYF.

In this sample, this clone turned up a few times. DNA of the CDR3: TGTGCCAGCAGCTTAGTTATGGGACAGGTGAACACTGAAGCTTTCTTT. It translates to CASSLVMGQVNTEAFF. The rearrangement links TRBV11-3 to TRBJ1-1, with TRBD1 identical over 8 bases. The trim removed 1 base at V and 0 bases at J, leaving 4 bases unmatched. Germline loops: CDR1 SGHNT, CDR2 YENEEA. CDR3 length equals 16 residues.

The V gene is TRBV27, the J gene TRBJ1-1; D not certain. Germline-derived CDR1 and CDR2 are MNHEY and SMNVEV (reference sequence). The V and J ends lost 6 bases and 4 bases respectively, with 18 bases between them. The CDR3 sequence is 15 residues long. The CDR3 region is CASSRNPMTGTEAFF. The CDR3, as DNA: TGTGCCAGCAGCCGTAATCCTATGACCGGCACTGAAGCTTTCTTT.

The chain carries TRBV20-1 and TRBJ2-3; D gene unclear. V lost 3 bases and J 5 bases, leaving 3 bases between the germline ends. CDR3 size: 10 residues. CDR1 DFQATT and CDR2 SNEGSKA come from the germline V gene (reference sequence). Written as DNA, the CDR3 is TGCAGTGCTAGCTTAGATACGCAGTATTTT. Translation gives CSASLDTQYF.